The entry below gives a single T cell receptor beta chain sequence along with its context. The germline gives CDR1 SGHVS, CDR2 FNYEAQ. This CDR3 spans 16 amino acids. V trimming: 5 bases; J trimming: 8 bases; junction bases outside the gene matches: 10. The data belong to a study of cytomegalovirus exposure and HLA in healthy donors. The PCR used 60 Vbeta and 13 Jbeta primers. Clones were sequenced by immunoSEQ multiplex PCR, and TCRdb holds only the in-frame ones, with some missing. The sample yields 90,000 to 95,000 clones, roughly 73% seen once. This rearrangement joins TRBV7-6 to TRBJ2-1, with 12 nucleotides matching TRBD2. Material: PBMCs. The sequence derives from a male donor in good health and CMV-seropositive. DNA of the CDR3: TGTGCCAGCAGCCCAAGGGCTAGCGGGGGGGTATATGAGCAGTTCTTC. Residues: CASSPRASGGVYEQFF.